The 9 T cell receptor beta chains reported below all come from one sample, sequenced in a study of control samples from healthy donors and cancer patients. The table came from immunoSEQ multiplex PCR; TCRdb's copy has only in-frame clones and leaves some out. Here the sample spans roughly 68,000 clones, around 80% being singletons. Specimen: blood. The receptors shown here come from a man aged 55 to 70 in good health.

CDR3 DNA: TGTGCCAGCAGCACCCGCACAGATACGCAGTATTTT. Protein sequence: CASSTRTDTQYF. This chain links TRBV11-3 with TRBJ2-3; unclear D gene. The CDR3 runs to 12 residues. V was trimmed by 5 bases and J by 1 base, leaving 4 bases between them. Germline V gene lookup returns CDR1 SGHNT and CDR2 YENEEA.

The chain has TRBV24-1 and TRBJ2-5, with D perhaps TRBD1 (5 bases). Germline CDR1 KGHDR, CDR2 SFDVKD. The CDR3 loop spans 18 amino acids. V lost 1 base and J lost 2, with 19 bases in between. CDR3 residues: CATSDFNAIGYRQETQYF. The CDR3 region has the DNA TGTGCCACCAGTGATTTCAACGCGATCGGATACAGGCAAGAGACCCAGTACTTC.

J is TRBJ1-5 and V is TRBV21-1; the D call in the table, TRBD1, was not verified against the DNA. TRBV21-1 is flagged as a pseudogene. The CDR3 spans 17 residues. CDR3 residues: CASSKGRGQGADQPQHF. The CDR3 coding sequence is TGTGCCAGCAGCAAAGGGCGGGGGCAGGGGGCGGATCAGCCCCAGCATTTT.

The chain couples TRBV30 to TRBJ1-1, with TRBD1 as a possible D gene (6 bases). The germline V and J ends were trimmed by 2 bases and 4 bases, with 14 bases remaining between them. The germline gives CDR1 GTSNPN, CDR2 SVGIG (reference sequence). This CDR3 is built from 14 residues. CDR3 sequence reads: CAWSITGLGTEAFF. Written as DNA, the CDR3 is TGTGCCTGGAGTATCACAGGGTTAGGCACTGAAGCTTTCTTT.

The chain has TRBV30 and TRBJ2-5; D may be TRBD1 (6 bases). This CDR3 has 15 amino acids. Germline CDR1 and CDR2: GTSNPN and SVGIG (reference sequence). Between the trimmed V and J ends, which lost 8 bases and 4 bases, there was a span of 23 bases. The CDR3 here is CARTPGVALGETQYF. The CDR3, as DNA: TGTGCCCGAACCCCAGGGGTAGCCTTGGGAGAGACCCAGTACTTC.

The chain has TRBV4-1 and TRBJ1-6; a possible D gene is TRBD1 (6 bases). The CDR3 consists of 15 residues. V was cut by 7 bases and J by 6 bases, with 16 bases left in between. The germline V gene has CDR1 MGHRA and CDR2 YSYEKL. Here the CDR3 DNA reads TGCGCCAGCACGAGGGGGGGCCTGTCTAATTCACCCCTCCACTTT. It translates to CASTRGGLSNSPLHF.

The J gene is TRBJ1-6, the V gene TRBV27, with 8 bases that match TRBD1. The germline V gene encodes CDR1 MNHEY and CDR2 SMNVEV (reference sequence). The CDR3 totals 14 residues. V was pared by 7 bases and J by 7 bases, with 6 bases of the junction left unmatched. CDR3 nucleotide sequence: TGTGCCAGCAACAACAGGGGGACCAATTCACCCCTCCACTTT. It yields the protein CASNNRGTNSPLHF.

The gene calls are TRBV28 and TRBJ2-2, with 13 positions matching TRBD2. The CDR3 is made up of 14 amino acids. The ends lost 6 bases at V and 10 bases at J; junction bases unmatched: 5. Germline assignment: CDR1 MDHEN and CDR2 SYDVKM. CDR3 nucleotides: TGTGCCAGCAGAGGGACTAGCGGGATCGAGGAGCTGTTTTTT. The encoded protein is CASRGTSGIEELFF. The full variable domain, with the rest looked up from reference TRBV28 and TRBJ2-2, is DVKVTQSSRYLVKRTGEKVFLECVQDMDHENMFWYRQDPGLGLRLIYFSYDVKMKEKGDIPEGYSVSREKKERFSLILESASTNQTSMYLCASRGTSGIEELFFGEGSRLTVL.

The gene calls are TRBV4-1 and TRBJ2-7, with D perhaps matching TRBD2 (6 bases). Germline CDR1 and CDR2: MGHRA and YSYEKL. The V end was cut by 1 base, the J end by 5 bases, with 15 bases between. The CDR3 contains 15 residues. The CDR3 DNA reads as TGCGCCAGCAGCCAAGTAGGCCTAGCGAGTAACGAGCAGTACTTC. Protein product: CASSQVGLASNEQYF.